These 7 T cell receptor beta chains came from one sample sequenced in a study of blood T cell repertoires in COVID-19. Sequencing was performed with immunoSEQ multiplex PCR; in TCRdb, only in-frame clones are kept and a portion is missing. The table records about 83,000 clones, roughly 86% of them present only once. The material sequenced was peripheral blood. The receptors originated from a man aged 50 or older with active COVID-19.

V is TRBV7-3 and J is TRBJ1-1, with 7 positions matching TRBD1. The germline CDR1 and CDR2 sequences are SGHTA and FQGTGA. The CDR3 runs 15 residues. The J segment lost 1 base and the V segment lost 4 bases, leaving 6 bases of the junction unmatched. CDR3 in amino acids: CASSSSGQPNTEAFF. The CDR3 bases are TGTGCCAGCAGCTCCTCGGGACAGCCGAACACTGAAGCTTTCTTT.

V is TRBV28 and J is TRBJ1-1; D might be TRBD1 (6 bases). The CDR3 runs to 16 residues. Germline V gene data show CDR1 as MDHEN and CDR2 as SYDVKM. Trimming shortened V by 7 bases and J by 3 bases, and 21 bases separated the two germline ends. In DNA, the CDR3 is TGTGCCAGCACCGCAAACAGGGTAATAGGGTACACTGAAGCTTTCTTT. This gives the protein CASTANRVIGYTEAFF.

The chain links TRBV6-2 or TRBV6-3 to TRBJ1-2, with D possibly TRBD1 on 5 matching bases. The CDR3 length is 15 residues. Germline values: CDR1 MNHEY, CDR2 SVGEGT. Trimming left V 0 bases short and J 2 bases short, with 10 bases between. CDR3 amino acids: CASSYSTVINYGYTF. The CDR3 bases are TGTGCCAGCAGTTACTCGACAGTGATCAACTATGGCTACACCTTC.

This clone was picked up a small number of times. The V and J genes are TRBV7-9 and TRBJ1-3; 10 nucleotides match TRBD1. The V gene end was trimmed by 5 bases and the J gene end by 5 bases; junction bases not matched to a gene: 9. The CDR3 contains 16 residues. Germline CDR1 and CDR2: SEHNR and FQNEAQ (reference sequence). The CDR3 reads CASSPRQGAVRNTIYF. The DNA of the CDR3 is TGTGCCAGCAGCCCCCGACAGGGGGCGGTTAGAAACACCATATATTTT.

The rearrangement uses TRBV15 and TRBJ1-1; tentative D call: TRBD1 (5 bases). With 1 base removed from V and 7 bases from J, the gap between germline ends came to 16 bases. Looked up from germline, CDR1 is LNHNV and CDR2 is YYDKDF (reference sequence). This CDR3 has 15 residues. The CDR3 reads CATSRGGAQTDEAFF. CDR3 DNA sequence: TGTGCCACCAGCAGAGGTGGGGCGCAGACGGATGAAGCTTTCTTT.

The CDR3 DNA reads TGTGCCAGTAGTGGCAGGGGGACGTACGAGCAGTACTTC. Amino acids: CASSGRGTYEQYF. The chain combines TRBV19 with TRBJ2-7, with TRBD1 matching 7 bases. The CDR3 has 13 amino acids. Germline trimming cut 5 bases from V and 4 bases from J; bases unmatched to any gene: 5. Germline CDR1 is LNHDA and CDR2 is SQIVND (reference sequence).

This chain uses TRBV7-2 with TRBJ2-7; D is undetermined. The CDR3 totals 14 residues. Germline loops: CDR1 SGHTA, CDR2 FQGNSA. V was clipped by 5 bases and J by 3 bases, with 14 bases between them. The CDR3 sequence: CASSPSRSLYEQYF. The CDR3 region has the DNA TGTGCCAGCAGCCCTTCGAGGTCCCTCTACGAGCAGTACTTC.